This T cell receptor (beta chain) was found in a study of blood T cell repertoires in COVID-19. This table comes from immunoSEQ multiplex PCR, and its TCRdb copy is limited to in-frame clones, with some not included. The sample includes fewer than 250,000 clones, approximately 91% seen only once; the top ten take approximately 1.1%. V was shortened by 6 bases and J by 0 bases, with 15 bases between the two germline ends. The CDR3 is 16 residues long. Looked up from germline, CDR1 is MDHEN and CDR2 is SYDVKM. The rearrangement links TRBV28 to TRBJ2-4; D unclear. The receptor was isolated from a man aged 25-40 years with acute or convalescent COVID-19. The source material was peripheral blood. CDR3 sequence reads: CASSRPGALAKNIQYF. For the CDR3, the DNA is TGTGCCAGCAGCCGCCCTGGAGCCCTAGCCAAAAACATTCAGTACTTC.